The source of this TCR beta chain is a study of spatial heterogeneity in lung cancer. Study-level results: The study found ubiquitous expanded tumor TCRs in blood more at resection than follow-up.

TCRdb analysed the 5' RACE reads with MiXCR anew, one entry per CDR3 protein. The sample has over 90,000 distinct CDR3 sequences, around 8.6% seen once; the top ten hold less than 8.5%. Regarding time point: sample taken at primary tumor resection. From tumor, nontumor lung or frozen PBMC, whole RNA was taken unsorted for sequencing. CDR3 length: 12 residues. Germline lookup yields CDR1 SGDLS and CDR2 YYNGEE. V was pared by 0 bases and J by 5 bases, with 5 bases between. This clonotype has just one count. The antigen is not known. The receptor was derived from a male donor with early-stage non-small cell lung cancer. This specimen was PBMCs, taken at surgery. This chain links TRBV9 with TRBJ2-5; D remains unclear. The CDR3 here is CASSVDGETQYF. In DNA, the CDR3 is TGTGCCAGCAGCGTAGACGGGGAGACCCAGTACTTC.